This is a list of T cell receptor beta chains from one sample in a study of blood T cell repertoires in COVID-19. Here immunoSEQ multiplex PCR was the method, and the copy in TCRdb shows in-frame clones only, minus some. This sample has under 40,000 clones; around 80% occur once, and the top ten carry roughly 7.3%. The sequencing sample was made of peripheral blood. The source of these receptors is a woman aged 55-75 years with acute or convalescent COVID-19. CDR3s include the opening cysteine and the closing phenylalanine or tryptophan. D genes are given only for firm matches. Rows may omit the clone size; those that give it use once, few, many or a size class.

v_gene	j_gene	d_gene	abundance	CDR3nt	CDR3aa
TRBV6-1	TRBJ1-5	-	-	TGTGCCAGCAGGGAAGGGCCCAGGGTGAATCAGCCCCAGCATTTT	CASREGPRVNQPQHF
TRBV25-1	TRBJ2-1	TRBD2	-	TGTGCCAGCAGTCCGCCGGGGGGGCCGGGCAATGAGCAGTTCTTC	CASSPPGGPGNEQFF
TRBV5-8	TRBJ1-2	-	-	TGTGCCACCACGAGGGTGGGTACCAACTATGGCTACACCTTC	CATTRVGTNYGYTF
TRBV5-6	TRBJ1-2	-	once	TGTGCCAGCAGCTTGGTTGCAGGGAACTATGGCTACACCTTC	CASSLVAGNYGYTF
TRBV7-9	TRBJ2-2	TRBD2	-	TGTGCCAGCAGCCGGAAGGTAGCGGGGACTAACACCGGGGAGCTGTTTTTT	CASSRKVAGTNTGELFF
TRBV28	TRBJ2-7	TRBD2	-	TGTGCCAGCAGTTCGGGACTAGCGGGGCCGTCCTCCTACGAGCAGTACTTC	CASSSGLAGPSSYEQYF
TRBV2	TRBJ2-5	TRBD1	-	TGTGCCAGTTCAGGGGGAAAGGACCAAGAGACCCAGTACTTC	CASSGGKDQETQYF
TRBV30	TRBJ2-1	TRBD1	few	TGTGCCTGGTCGACAGGGGCCTACAATGAGCAGTTCTTC	CAWSTGAYNEQFF
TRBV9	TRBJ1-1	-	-	TGTGCCAGCAGCGCTTTACAGGGGAACACTGAAGCTTTCTTT	CASSALQGNTEAFF
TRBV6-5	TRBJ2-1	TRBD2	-	TGTGCCAGCAGTTACGGCGGGGGTCAAACGTATGAGCAGTTCTTC	CASSYGGGQTYEQFF
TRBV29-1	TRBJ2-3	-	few	TGCAGCGCTGACGGGGGAGCCACAGATACGCAGTATTTT	CSADGGATDTQYF
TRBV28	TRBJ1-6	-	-	TGTGCCAGCAGTTTAGTCCGGGACAACGGACATTCACCCCTCCACTTT	CASSLVRDNGHSPLHF